The clone carrying this T cell receptor (beta chain) was detected a few times. As yet, its antigen is unknown. Naivety among CD8 cells was defined by CD45RO negativity and positive CCR7 selection, thereby excluding terminally differentiated effector memory CD45RA+ cells. The study enrolled healthy HIV-negative adults without recent acute infections or vaccinations as donors. The donors were all Caucasian adults (living in Nashville, Tennessee). Germline CDR1 is SGHDT and CDR2 is YYEEEE. The CDR3 has 14 residues. J lost 4 bases, V lost 4 bases, and 3 bases had no gene match. This sample was included in a study of shared clonotypes between healthy human individuals. Broader study findings: Naive subsets tended to show greater estimated richness than memory subsets.

The method was immunoSEQ multiplex PCR; TCRdb's version includes in-frame clones alone and lacks a portion of them. The sample yields 800,000 to 950,000 clones, 96% seen once. This sequence was found in a man aged 25-40 years in good health. The material sequenced was naive CD8+ T cells sorted from blood. The chain combines TRBV5-6 with TRBJ1-2; the match to TRBD1 covers 11 bases. CDR3 region: CASSRTGGLYGYTF. For the CDR3, the DNA is TGTGCCAGCAGCAGGACAGGGGGCCTCTATGGCTACACCTTC.